This T cell receptor (beta chain) derives from a study of T cell responses to AZD1222 COVID-19 vaccine (dated by TCRdb to the early 2020s). About the investigation overall: A total of approximately 240 trial participants underwent TCR sequencing, of whom 207 received two doses of AZD1222 and some 26 received two doses of the MenACWY control vaccine. Trial participants were enrolled by age into 18-55, 56-69 and 70-plus year subgroups, with roughly 150, 30 and 60 TCR-sequenced participants respectively. Beyond this particular receptor, the publication reports: In the small 56-69-year group, the increase in depth fell short of significance, most likely because of low power. Because no day 14 peak-response samples were available, repertoires were characterized only after the peak T cell response. Conclusions about previously exposed vaccinees are limited, since just 6 or 7 AZD1222 recipients were seropositive for SARS-CoV-2 at baseline. The vaccine-associated CD4 TCRs covered the entire spike protein, and the dominant responses fell in regions 160-218 and 743-854. A significant rise in spike-specific TCR breadth and depth was observed after two AZD1222 doses relative to day 0 and relative to MenACWY recipients. Most participants were white British and females outnumbered males, and the authors suggested that clonal diversity may have been underestimated. Nearly half of unique spike-specific TCRs reportedly recognized epitopes outside regions mutated in the B.1.351 and B.1.1.7 variants.

The sample's time point label is to be understood as: baseline before first vaccination. In light of the paper, this sample's treatment or condition label describes: meningococcal conjugate vaccine given as trial control. Samples from vaccinated people were obtained from the UK trials COV001 and COV002, which included a single-blind randomized controlled phase 2/3 trial of AZD1222 (ChAdOx1 nCoV-19) in healthy adults. For TCRbeta chain sequencing, PBMC samples were collected from trial participants at day 0 and at day 28 after the second dose. As to this clone: No cognate antigen has been identified for it. One base away there is no much larger clone; base qualities are not given.

The CDR3 regions of human TCRbeta chains were subjected to immunosequencing. Per the authors' processing: Repertoire TCRs were matched against a reference library of SARS-CoV-2-specific TCRs generated with the MIRA antigen-specificity platform. Breadth was defined as the fraction of unique TCRs that were SARS-CoV-2-associated, and depth was defined as the fraction of total T cells that were SARS-CoV-2-associated. Using the MIRA data, every spike-specific TCR was mapped to the spike region that the TCR reacted to and assigned to either a CD4 or a CD8 class. Log10-transformed breadth and depth values were compared by one-way ANOVA with Sidak's multiple comparisons tests. TCRdb holds this immuneACCESS table with in-frame rearrangements only. Some clones are missing; in checked studies, unresolved V genes explain under half, and the rest has no known cause. V and J calls and clone size are as listed in that table; D and trimming were resolved from the DNA. The sample table contains around 150,000 clones; only one count was recorded for 92% of them. The ten largest clones represent roughly 4.4% of the sample.

V is pruned by 2 bases and J by 0 bases, leaving 3 bases of the junction without a gene match. CDR1 is given as MRHNA and CDR2 as SNTAGT, both from the germline V gene. The CDR3 runs 16 residues from the cysteine to the phenylalanine. This entry keeps only the CDR3 DNA: 48 bases, framed from base 1. The rearrangement combines TRBV6-4 with TRBJ2-1; TRBD1 matches 8 bases in the middle. Sequenced here: peripheral blood, sampled on day 0 of MenACWY control vaccination. The receptor comes from an adult in good health. The CDR3: CASSDGQGASYNEQFF. The sequenced DNA: TGTGCCAGCAGTGACGGGCAGGGGGCCTCCTACAATGAGCAGTTCTTC.